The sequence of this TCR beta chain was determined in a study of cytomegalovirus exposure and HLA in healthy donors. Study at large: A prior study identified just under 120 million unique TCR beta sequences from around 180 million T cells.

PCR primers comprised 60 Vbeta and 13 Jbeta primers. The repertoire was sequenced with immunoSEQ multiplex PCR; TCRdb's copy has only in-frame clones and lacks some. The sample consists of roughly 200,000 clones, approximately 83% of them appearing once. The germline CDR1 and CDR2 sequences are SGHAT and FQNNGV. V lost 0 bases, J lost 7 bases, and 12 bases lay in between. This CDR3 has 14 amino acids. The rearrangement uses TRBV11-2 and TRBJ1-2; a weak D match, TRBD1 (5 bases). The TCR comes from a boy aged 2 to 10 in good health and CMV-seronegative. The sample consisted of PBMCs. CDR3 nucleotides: TGTGCCAGCAGCTTAGAGCCGGGGGGAGGTGGCTACACCTTC. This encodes CASSLEPGGGGYTF.